Given below is one T cell receptor (beta chain) in context. Its antigen remains unknown. Unique molecular identifiers were incorporated during preparation of the TCRbeta library. Each CDR3 protein gets one entry after TCRdb re-called the PCR reads with MiXCR. The table has around 700,000 distinct CDR3 sequences, roughly 13% seen once. The J segment lost 8 bases and the V segment lost 1 base, leaving 6 bases of the junction unmatched. The CDR3 has 14 residues. Germline V gives CDR1 SGHRS, CDR2 YFSETQ. The data derive from a study of T-cell reconstitution after alpha-beta-depleted transplantation in children. Study-wide findings and caveats: After transplant, at about two months, alpha-beta T cells were reportedly derived from several hundred expanded graft clones. From newly produced T cells came most of the T-cell counts and diversity one year after transplant.

The sequence derives from a girl aged 2 to 10 with congenital amegakaryocytic thrombocytopenia, due to receive a stem cell transplant. The J gene is TRBJ2-4, the V gene TRBV5-1, with 7 nucleotides matching TRBD2. The sequencing used PBMCs, collected before TCRalphabeta/CD19-depleted stem cell transplant. CDR3 bases: TGCGCCAGCAGCTTGTGGACTAGTGGTGACATTCAGTACTTC. Amino acid sequence: CASSLWTSGDIQYF.